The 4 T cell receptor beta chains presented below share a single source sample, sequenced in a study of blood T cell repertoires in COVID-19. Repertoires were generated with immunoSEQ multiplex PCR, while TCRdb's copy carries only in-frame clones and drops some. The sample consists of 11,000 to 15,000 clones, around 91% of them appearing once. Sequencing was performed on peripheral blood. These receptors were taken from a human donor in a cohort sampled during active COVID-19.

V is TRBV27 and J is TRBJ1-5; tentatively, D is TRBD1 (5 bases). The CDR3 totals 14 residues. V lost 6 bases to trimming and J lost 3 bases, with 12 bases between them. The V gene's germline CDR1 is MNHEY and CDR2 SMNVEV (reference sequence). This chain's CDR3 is CASSFTGPNQPQHF. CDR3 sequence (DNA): TGTGCCAGCAGCTTTACAGGTCCCAATCAGCCCCAGCATTTT.

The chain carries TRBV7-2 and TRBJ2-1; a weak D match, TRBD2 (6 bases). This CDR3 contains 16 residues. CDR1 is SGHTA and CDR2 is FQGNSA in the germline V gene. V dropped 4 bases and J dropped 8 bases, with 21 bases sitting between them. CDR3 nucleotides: TGTGCCAGCAGCTCCCTTGGGACTTCAAATACGGATGAGCAGTTCTTC. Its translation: CASSSLGTSNTDEQFF.

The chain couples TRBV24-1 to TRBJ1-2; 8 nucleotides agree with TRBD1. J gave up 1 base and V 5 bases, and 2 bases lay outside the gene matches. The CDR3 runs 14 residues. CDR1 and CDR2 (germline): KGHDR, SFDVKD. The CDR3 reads CATSGGQDNYGYTF. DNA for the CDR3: TGTGCCACCAGTGGGGGACAGGATAACTATGGCTACACCTTC.

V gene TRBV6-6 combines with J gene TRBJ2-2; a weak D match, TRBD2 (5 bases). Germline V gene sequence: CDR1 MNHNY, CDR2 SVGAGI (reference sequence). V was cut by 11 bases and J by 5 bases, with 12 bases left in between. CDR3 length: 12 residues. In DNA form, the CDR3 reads TGTGCCGGAGGATTGGTGACCGGGGAGCTGTTTTTT. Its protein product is CAGGLVTGELFF.